This T cell receptor beta chain derives from a study of shared clonotypes between healthy human individuals. After removal of 5 bases from V and 2 bases from J, the junction contained 4 bases not matched to a gene. The CDR3 extends over 14 amino acids. Germline CDR1 reads SEHNR; CDR2 reads FQNEAQ (reference sequence). CD45RO-negative, CCR7-selected cells formed the naive CD8 fraction, which excluded terminally differentiated effector memory CD45RA+ cells. Measured with immunoSEQ multiplex PCR; TCRdb has only the in-frame clones, and not every one. The data hold around 580,000 clones, with 95% to 98% observed a single time.

The TCR was taken from a man younger than 40 in good health. The chain recombines TRBV7-9 with TRBJ2-7; 9 bases match TRBD2. Sequencing used naive CD8+ T cells sorted from blood. Here the CDR3 reads CASSPAGGTYEQYF. The CDR3 DNA follows: TGTGCCAGCAGCCCCGCGGGGGGGACCTACGAGCAGTACTTC. Looking up the rest from reference TRBV7-9 and TRBJ2-7 gives the full variable domain: DTGVSQNPRHKITKRGQNVTFRCDPISEHNRLYWYRQTLGQGPEFLTYFQNEAQLEKSRLLSDRFSAERPKGSFSTLEIQRTEQGDSAMYLCASSPAGGTYEQYFGPGTRLTVT.